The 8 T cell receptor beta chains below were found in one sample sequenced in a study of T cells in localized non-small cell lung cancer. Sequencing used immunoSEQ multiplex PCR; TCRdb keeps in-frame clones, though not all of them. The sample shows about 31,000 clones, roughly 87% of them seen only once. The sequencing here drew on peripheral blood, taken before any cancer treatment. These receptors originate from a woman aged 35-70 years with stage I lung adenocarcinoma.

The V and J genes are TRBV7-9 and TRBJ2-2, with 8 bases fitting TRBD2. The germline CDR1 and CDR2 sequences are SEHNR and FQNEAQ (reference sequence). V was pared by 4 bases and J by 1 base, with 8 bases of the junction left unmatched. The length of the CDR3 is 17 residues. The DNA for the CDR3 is TGTGCCAGCAGCTCTATGTTAGCGGGAAGGAACACCGGGGAGCTGTTTTTT. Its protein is CASSSMLAGRNTGELFF.

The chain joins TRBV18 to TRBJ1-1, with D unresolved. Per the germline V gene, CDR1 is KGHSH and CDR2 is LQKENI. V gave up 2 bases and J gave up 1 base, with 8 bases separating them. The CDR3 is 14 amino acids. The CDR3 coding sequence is TGTGCCAGCTCACCATACAGCAGGAACACTGAAGCTTTCTTT. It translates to CASSPYSRNTEAFF.

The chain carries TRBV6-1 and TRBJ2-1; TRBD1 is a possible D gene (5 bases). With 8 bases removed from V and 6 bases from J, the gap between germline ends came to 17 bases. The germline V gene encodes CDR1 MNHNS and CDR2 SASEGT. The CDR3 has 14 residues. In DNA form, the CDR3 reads TGTGCCAGCGTGCAGGGAATGAGGTCCAATGAGCAGTTCTTC. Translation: CASVQGMRSNEQFF.

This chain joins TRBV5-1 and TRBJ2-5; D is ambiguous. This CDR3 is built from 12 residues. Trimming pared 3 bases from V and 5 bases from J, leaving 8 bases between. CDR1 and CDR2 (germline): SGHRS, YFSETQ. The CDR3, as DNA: TGCGCCAGCAGCTCCCCGCGGGAGACCCAGTACTTC. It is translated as CASSSPRETQYF.

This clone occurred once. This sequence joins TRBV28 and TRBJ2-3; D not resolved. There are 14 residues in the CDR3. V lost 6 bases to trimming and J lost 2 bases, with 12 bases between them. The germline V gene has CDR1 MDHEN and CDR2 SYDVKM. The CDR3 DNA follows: TGTGCCAGCAGGACTTTACACCCCACAGATACGCAGTATTTT. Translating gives CASRTLHPTDTQYF.

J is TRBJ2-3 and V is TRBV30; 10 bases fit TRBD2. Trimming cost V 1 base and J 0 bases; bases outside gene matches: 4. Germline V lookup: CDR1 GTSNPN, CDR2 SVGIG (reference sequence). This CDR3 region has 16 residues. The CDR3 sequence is CAWSELAGPSTDTQYF. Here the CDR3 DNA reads TGTGCCTGGAGTGAACTAGCGGGACCTAGCACAGATACGCAGTATTTT.

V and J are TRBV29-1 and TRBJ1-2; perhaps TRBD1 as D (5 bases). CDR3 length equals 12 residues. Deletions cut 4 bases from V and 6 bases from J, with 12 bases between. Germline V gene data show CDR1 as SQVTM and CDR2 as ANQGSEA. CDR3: CSVVGQGNGYTF. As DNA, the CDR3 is TGCAGCGTTGTAGGGCAGGGAAATGGCTACACCTTC.

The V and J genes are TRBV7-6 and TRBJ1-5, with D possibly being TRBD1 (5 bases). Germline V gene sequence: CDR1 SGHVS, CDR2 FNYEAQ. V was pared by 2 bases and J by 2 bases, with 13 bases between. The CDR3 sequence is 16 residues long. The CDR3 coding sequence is TGTGCCAGCAGCTTATCGGCAGGGAGGCGCAATCAGCCCCAGCATTTT. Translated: CASSLSAGRRNQPQHF.